This paragraph reports one TCR beta chain. The run depth of the assay was deep. Around 30,000 T cell genomes (approximately 0.2 ug DNA) went into each sorted-subset replicate. Assay: immunoSEQ multiplex PCR; the TCRdb copy retains only in-frame clones and omits some. The table has more than 2 million clones, about 95% seen once. This entry comes from a study of shared clonotypes between healthy human individuals. Looking at the study overall: Aged between 18 and 49, the donors were two women and a few men.

Per the germline V gene, CDR1 is SGHTS and CDR2 is YDEGEE. V was cut by 0 bases and J by 2 bases, with 12 bases left in between. This CDR3 contains 15 residues. CD8 cells regarded as naive lacked CD45RO, were positively chosen for CCR7, and omitted terminally differentiated effector memory CD45RA+ cells. V gene TRBV5-8 combines with J gene TRBJ2-7, with D perhaps TRBD1 or TRBD2 (5 bases each). The material sequenced was naive CD8+ T cells sorted from blood. The TCR comes from a man aged 18 to 29 in good health. The CDR3 DNA sequence: TGTGCCAGCAGCTTGGACGGGACCGTCACCTACGAGCAGTACTTC. Translation gives CASSLDGTVTYEQYF.